The clone carrying this T cell receptor beta chain has a count of ten or more. Unique molecular identifiers were used to barcode this TCRbeta library. Each CDR3 protein is one row after TCRdb ran MiXCR on the PCR reads. The data show roughly 220,000 distinct CDR3 sequences, approximately 12% seen once. The sample comes from a study of T-cell reconstitution after alpha-beta-depleted transplantation in children. The germline CDR1 and CDR2 sequences are SEHNR and FQNEAQ (reference sequence). V lost 5 bases and J 7 bases, leaving 16 bases between the germline ends. This CDR3 comprises 14 residues. J is TRBJ2-3 and V is TRBV7-9; maybe TRBD1 (6 bases). The sequencing here drew on PBMCs from the stem cell graft donor, taken from the stem cell graft. This clonotype was obtained from a human donor who donated a stem cell graft to a child with acute lymphoblastic leukemia. The CDR3 spells CASSAPWGPHTQYF. The DNA of the CDR3 is TGTGCCAGCAGCGCTCCGTGGGGGCCCCATACGCAGTATTTT.